These T cell receptor beta chains were read from a single sample in a study of cytotoxic CD8 clonotypes in ibrutinib-treated CLL. Profiling relied on immunoSEQ multiplex PCR, and the TCRdb table lists in-frame clones only, not all of them. The sample holds more than 7,500 clones, roughly 80% seen once. Here the sequenced sample was PBMCs, taken before ibrutinib treatment. The receptor set was obtained from a human donor with chronic lymphocytic leukemia. Both conserved end residues are part of each CDR3. The D gene is left open where the match is weak. Expanded clones get a size class; other rows say once, few or many, or leave the size out.

clone size	V gene	D gene	J gene	CDR3 protein	CDR3 DNA
few	TRBV18	TRBD1	TRBJ1-2	CASSPSDRGYGYTF	TGTGCCAGCTCACCCTCGGACAGGGGGTATGGCTACACCTTC
.	TRBV5-5	TRBD1	TRBJ1-2	CASSTDPGQGLVGYTF	TGTGCCAGCAGCACTGATCCGGGACAGGGTTTGGTTGGCTACACCTTC
.	TRBV7-2	.	TRBJ2-7	CASSEQPGAYEQYF	TGTGCCAGCAGCGAACAGCCGGGGGCATACGAGCAGTACTTC
once	TRBV4-3	.	TRBJ2-7	CASSQDYGTSSYEQYF	TGCGCCAGCAGCCAAGACTACGGGACAAGCTCCTACGAGCAGTACTTC
.	TRBV7-9	TRBD2	TRBJ2-1	CASSPGLAGNNEQFF	TGTGCCAGCAGCCCCGGACTAGCGGGTAACAATGAGCAGTTCTTC
.	TRBV4-2	TRBD2	TRBJ2-2	CASSQDLAASKAGELFF	TGTGCCAGCAGCCAAGATCTAGCGGCAAGTAAGGCCGGGGAGCTGTTTTTT
.	TRBV28	TRBD1	TRBJ1-2	CASNDRGVNYGYTF	TGTGCCAGCAACGACAGGGGAGTTAACTATGGCTACACCTTC
.	TRBV4-2	TRBD1	TRBJ1-1	CASSLSTGGNTEAFF	TGTGCCAGCAGCCTCTCGACAGGGGGAAACACTGAAGCTTTCTTT
.	TRBV5-6	TRBD1	TRBJ2-7	CASSSYEGQGEKSYEQYF	TGTGCCAGCAGCTCGTACGAAGGACAGGGGGAGAAATCCTACGAGCAGTACTTC
.	TRBV6-5	.	TRBJ2-3	CASSLAVGTDTQYF	TGTGCCAGCAGTCTCGCGGTGGGCACAGATACGCAGTATTTT
.	TRBV11-2	TRBD2	TRBJ2-7	CASRITAGVEQYF	TGTGCCAGCAGAATAACAGCGGGAGTGGAACAGTACTTC
few	TRBV7-2	.	TRBJ1-1	CASSLGGVGAEAFF	TGTGCCAGCAGCCTTGGCGGGGTGGGGGCTGAAGCTTTCTTT
few	TRBV29-1	.	TRBJ1-5	CSVGTDSNQPQHF	TGCAGCGTCGGGACGGATAGCAATCAGCCCCAGCATTTT
.	TRBV27	TRBD2	TRBJ2-2	CASSLSSGSPGELFF	TGTGCCAGCAGTTTGTCTAGCGGGAGCCCCGGGGAGCTGTTTTTT
once	TRBV19	TRBD2	TRBJ2-4	CASTPQPGTSGDLAKNIQYF	TGTGCCAGTACCCCTCAACCGGGGACTAGCGGTGATCTAGCCAAAAACATTCAGTACTTC
few	TRBV7-9	.	TRBJ1-2	CASRISPGRGGYTF	TGTGCCAGCAGGATATCCCCGGGACGAGGGGGCTACACCTTC
.	TRBV7-2	.	TRBJ2-2	CASSLGPANPGELFF	TGTGCCAGCAGCTTAGGCCCAGCGAACCCCGGGGAGCTGTTTTTT
.	TRBV6-6	.	TRBJ2-3	CASSQTQYF	TGTGCCAGCAGCCAGACGCAGTATTTT
.	TRBV7-3	TRBD2	TRBJ2-3	CASSPGTSGVGDTQYF	TGTGCCAGCAGCCCCGGGACTAGCGGGGTGGGGGATACGCAGTATTTT
.	TRBV7-2	.	TRBJ1-3	CASSPQFGNTIYF	TGTGCCAGCAGCCCCCAATTCGGAAACACCATATATTTT
.	TRBV18	.	TRBJ1-4	CASSSGEKLFF	TGTGCCAGCTCATCCGGTGAAAAACTGTTTTTT
.	TRBV28	.	TRBJ2-1	CASSHHRVDMFEPEQFF	TGTGCCAGCAGTCACCACAGGGTCGATATGTTCGAACCAGAGCAGTTCTTC
.	TRBV7-2	.	TRBJ2-5	CATKLDYLQETQYF	TGTGCCACGAAACTGGACTACCTCCAAGAGACCCAGTACTTC